The source of this TCR beta chain is a study of shared clonotypes between healthy human individuals. A note on this clone: Other DNA sequences in this sample translate to the same CDR3.

The germline CDR1 and CDR2 sequences are MNHEY and SMNVEV (reference sequence). The CDR3 loop spans 13 amino acids. Trimming shortened V by 8 bases and J by 1 base, and 8 bases separated the two germline ends. None of the donors, who were healthy HIV-negative adults, had recently had acute infections or vaccinations. The authors distributed each subset's genomic DNA evenly over several immunoSEQ plates. As processed by the authors: ImmunoSEQ only sent back junction sequences with no quality scores, so filtering was done differently. TCRdb's copy holds only in-frame clones and misses some; the assay was immunoSEQ multiplex PCR. From that table come the V and J calls and clone size; the DNA was used to work out D and trimming. The sample records approximately 460,000 clones, around 77% being singletons.

The rearrangement uses TRBV27 and TRBJ2-2; weak D call: TRBD2 (5 bases). The sequence was collected from a woman between 40 and 50 years old in good health. Some clones in this sample may be carry-over from other donors' samples. Sequences were obtained from PBMCs. The CDR3 DNA reads as TGTGCCAGCGCACGGGGGAACACCGGGGAGCTGTTTTTT. This translates into CASARGNTGELFF.